The following is a TCR beta chain sequence with its context. The target antigen is unknown. Produced via immunoSEQ multiplex PCR; TCRdb's table is partial and in-frame only. The table records more than 11,000 clones, roughly 84% of them present only once. These data belong to a study of PD-1 blockade in mismatch repair-deficient tumors. Looking at the study overall: Patients had around 11 mismatch repair-deficient cancer types, all previously treated and progressing.

Time point in this sample: 10-day in vitro stimulation with candidate neoantigen peptide 4. Three pembrolizumab responders had their TCRs sequenced. Seven ELISpot-reactive neoantigen peptides each drove an approximately ten-day in vitro stimulation. Points from the study as a whole: 120 to 150 unique blood TCRs came from expansion to three of seven peptides.

CDR3 size: 13 residues. V lost 6 bases and J 4 bases, leaving 12 bases between the germline ends. Germline V gives CDR1 KGHSH, CDR2 LQKENI. The V and J genes are TRBV18 and TRBJ2-5; D uncertain. The TCR comes from an adult with mismatch repair-deficient cancer. Material: cells cultured in vitro, obtained from a patient treated with pembrolizumab. The CDR3 loop is CASSSLRGETQYF. The CDR3 DNA is TGTGCCAGCTCCTCTCTTCGAGGAGAGACCCAGTACTTC.